Many counts were recorded for the clone carrying this T cell receptor beta chain. Its antigen is unidentified. The data were obtained in a study of T cell repertoires in cytomegalovirus infection. The CDR3 consists of 15 residues. V was pared by 1 base and J by 4 bases, with 13 bases between. CDR1 SGHTA and CDR2 FQGNSA come from the germline V gene. TCRdb ran MiXCR on the reads and lists one entry per CDR3 protein. Of almost 500,000 distinct CDR3 sequences in the sample, 10% to 12% were seen once. Study-wide results and limits: Dominant in the ex vivo response were TCR beta clonotypes restricted by HLA-C and specific for CMV.

Sequencing used PBMCs. The V call is TRBV7-2, the J call TRBJ1-2; D gene unclear. This receptor was identified in a human donor in good health (CMV status not recorded). Some clones in this sample may be carry-over from other donors' samples. CDR3 nucleotide sequence: TGTGCCAGCAGCTTAGTCCGGAAAGGAGGCTATGGCTACACCTTC. Its protein product is CASSLVRKGGYGYTF.